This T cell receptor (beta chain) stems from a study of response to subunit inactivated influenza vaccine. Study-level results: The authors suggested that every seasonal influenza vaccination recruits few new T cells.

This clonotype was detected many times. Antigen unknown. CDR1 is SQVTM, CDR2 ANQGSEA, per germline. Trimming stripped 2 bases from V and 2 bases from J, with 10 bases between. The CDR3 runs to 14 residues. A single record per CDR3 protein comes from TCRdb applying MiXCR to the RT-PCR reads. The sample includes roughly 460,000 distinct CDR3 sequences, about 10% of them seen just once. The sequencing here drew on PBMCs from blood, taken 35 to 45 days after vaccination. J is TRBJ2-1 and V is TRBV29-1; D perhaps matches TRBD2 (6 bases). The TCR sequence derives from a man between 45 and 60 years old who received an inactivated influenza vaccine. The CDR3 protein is CSVESGAAYNEQFF. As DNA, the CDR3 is TGCAGCGTTGAATCGGGAGCAGCCTACAATGAGCAGTTCTTC.